Listed here are 21 T cell receptor beta chains from one sample, sequenced in a study of neurological immune-mediated disorders. TCRdb reprocessed the 5' RACE reads with MiXCR, giving one entry per CDR3 protein. This sample has around 49,000 distinct CDR3 sequences, with roughly 14% found just once. Time point: longitudinal time-point 2. The material sequenced was PBMCs. The receptors stem from a male donor with HTLV-1-associated myelopathy (HAM/TSP).

In this sample, this clonotype turned up many times. The chain has TRBV12-3 or TRBV12-4 and TRBJ1-4; 9 positions agree with TRBD1. The CDR3 runs to 14 residues. V lost 7 bases, J lost 7 bases, and 7 bases stayed unmatched. The CDR3 sequence is CASKRTGVIEKLFF. The DNA of the CDR3 is TGTGCCAGCAAACGGACAGGGGTGATTGAAAAACTGTTTTTT.

In this sample, this clonotype turned up many times. The CDR3 protein is CASSYPGRATEAFF. The CDR3 DNA reads as TGTGCCAGCAGTTATCCGGGCAGGGCCACTGAAGCTTTCTTT. This sequence joins TRBV12-3 or TRBV12-4 and TRBJ1-1, with TRBD1 as a possible D gene (5 bases). CDR3 size: 14 residues. The V and J ends lost 4 bases and 4 bases respectively, with 13 bases between them.

Ten or more counts support this clonotype. V usage is TRBV29-1 and J usage is TRBJ1-1; no definite D call. The CDR3 covers 13 residues. V shed 4 bases and J shed 0 bases, with 9 bases lying between them. Germline CDR1 reads SQVTM; CDR2 reads ANQGSEA. The CDR3 coding sequence is TGCAGCGTTGGAATTGGGATGAACACTGAAGCTTTCTTT. Translation gives CSVGIGMNTEAFF. Full variable domain (outside the CDR3, taken from reference TRBV29-1 and TRBJ1-1): SAVISQKPSRDICQRGTSLTIQCQVDSQVTMMFWYRQQPGQSLTLIATANQGSEATYESGFVIDKFPISRPNLTFSTLTVSNMSPEDSSIYLCSVGIGMNTEAFFGQGTRLTVV.

This clonotype was seen at least ten times. The gene calls are TRBV7-2 and TRBJ1-5; unclear D gene. Germline lookup yields CDR1 SGHTA and CDR2 FQGNSA. The CDR3 length is 14 residues. Trimming cost V 0 bases and J 0 bases, with 3 bases left between them. DNA for the CDR3: TGTGCCAGCAGCTTAGCCGGTAGCAATCAGCCCCAGCATTTT. Its protein is CASSLAGSNQPQHF.

This clonotype occurred many times. Written as DNA, the CDR3 is TGCGCCAGCAGCCAGGCCTCCGGGACAGAGCGCAATGAGCAGTTCTTC. It specifies CASSQASGTERNEQFF. The gene calls are TRBV4-1 and TRBJ2-1; 7 bases are a match to TRBD1. Trimming took 3 bases from V and 6 from J; bases not matched to a gene: 11. Germline CDR1 and CDR2: MGHRA and YSYEKL. CDR3 length: 16 amino acids.

On this clonotype itself: A much more abundant neighbour one base away suggests this may be a read error. The V and J genes are TRBV3-1 and TRBJ1-1; no definite D call. This CDR3 region has 13 residues. Germline CDR1 reads LGHDT; CDR2 reads YNNKEL (reference sequence). The CDR3 loop is CASSRLANIEAFF. DNA of the CDR3: TGTGCCAGCAGCCGTTTGGCTAACATTGAAGCTTTCTTT.

There are many counts of this clonotype. V gene TRBV10-3 combines with J gene TRBJ1-3, with unresolved D. This CDR3 contains 12 residues. Looked up from germline, CDR1 is ENHRY and CDR2 is SYGVKD. Trimming removed 11 bases at V and 0 bases at J, with 8 bases between. CDR3 region: CAARASGNTIYF. The CDR3 nucleotides read TGTGCCGCCAGAGCCTCTGGAAACACCATATATTTT.

This sequence joins TRBV5-6 and TRBJ1-1, with 7 bases lining up with TRBD1. The ends lost 3 bases at V and 6 bases at J; junction bases unmatched: 5. From germline, CDR1 is SGHDT and CDR2 YYEEEE. This CDR3 has 13 residues. As DNA, the CDR3 is TGTGCCAGCAGCTCAATAGGGGGCCCTGAAGCTTTCTTT. It translates to CASSSIGGPEAFF.

This clonotype has at least ten counts. The V and J genes are TRBV7-7 and TRBJ2-5, with D possibly being TRBD1 (7 bases). Germline CDR1 reads SSHAT; CDR2 reads FNYEAQ (reference sequence). The CDR3 covers 18 residues. Trimming pared 2 bases from V and 5 bases from J, leaving 24 bases between. The CDR3: CASSLRDAGTAGDETQYF. The CDR3 DNA sequence: TGTGCCAGCAGCTTACGGGATGCGGGGACAGCCGGGGACGAGACCCAGTACTTC. The full variable domain, its missing parts supplied by reference TRBV7-7 and TRBJ2-5, is GAGVSQSPRYKVTKRGQDVTLRCDPISSHATLYWYQQALGQGPEFLTYFNYEAQPDKSGLPSDRFSAERPEGSISTLTIQRTEQRDSAMYRCASSLRDAGTAGDETQYFGPGTRLLVL.

Many counts were recorded for this clonotype. The V and J genes are TRBV5-1 and TRBJ2-2; D is uncertain. The CDR3 has 14 residues. CDR1 SGHRS and CDR2 YFSETQ come from the germline V gene. Deletions cut 4 bases from V and 1 base from J, with 8 bases between. CDR3 in DNA: TGCGCCAGCAGCCCCGTGATGAACACCGGGGAGCTGTTTTTT. Residues: CASSPVMNTGELFF.

This clonotype was observed many times. The CDR3 DNA reads TGTGCCAGCAGCCAATCTGGTACACCAGCCTCTGGAAACACCATATATTTT. Translated, it gives CASSQSGTPASGNTIYF. The genes are TRBV16 and TRBJ1-3; unclear D gene. Germline V gene sequence: CDR1 KGHSY, CDR2 FQNENV. V was clipped by 0 bases and J by 0 bases, with 12 bases between them. The CDR3 is made up of 17 amino acids.

This clonotype was seen a single time. Likely a read error: the CDR3 ends without its conserved phenylalanine or tryptophan. J is TRBJ1-5 and V is TRBV12-3 or TRBV12-4, with D unclear. The CDR3 length is 14 residues. The CDR3: CASSPLGPNQPQHI. The CDR3 DNA reads as TGTGCAAGCAGTCCGCTCGGCCCTAATCAGCCCCAGCATATT.

This clonotype has ten or more counts. V gene TRBV5-1 combines with J gene TRBJ1-1; TRBD1 is a possible D gene (6 bases). The V end was cut by 1 base, the J end by 0 bases, with 16 bases between. This CDR3 comprises 17 residues. Germline V CDR1 and CDR2: SGHRS, YFSETQ. The CDR3 loop is CASSLFPGQGLNTEAFF. CDR3 DNA sequence: TGCGCCAGCAGCTTGTTCCCAGGTCAGGGGCTGAACACTGAAGCTTTCTTT.

This clonotype has a count of ten or more. The chain couples TRBV12-3 or TRBV12-4 to TRBJ2-1; no clear D gene. CDR3 size: 12 residues. Trimming removed 6 bases from V and 6 bases from J, with 9 bases in between. CDR3 protein: CASRRLLNEQFF. The CDR3 DNA reads as TGTGCCAGCAGGAGACTCCTCAATGAGCAGTTCTTC.

This clonotype was seen at least ten times. The genes are TRBV12-3 or TRBV12-4 and TRBJ1-2, with D unclear. With 2 bases removed from V and 6 bases from J, the gap between germline ends came to 10 bases. The CDR3 runs 13 residues. CDR3 sequence: CASSLPGSHGYTF. The CDR3 region has the DNA TGTGCCAGCAGTTTACCGGGAAGTCATGGCTACACCTTC.

About this clonotype itself: A much larger clone lies a single base off, so this may be a read error. The CDR3 is CASSYLDRGHGGYTF. For the CDR3, the DNA is TGTGCCAGCAGTTACTTGGACAGGGGGCACGGTGGCTACACCTTC. The V and J genes are TRBV6-5 and TRBJ1-2; 11 positions agree with TRBD1. The V segment lost 1 base and the J segment 7 bases; nucleotides outside the gene matches: 5. The CDR3 has 15 residues. Germline CDR1 and CDR2: MNHEY and SVGAGI.

The chain combines TRBV9 with TRBJ1-5; D is uncertain. Trimming removed 10 bases from V and 2 bases from J, with 16 bases in between. There are 14 residues in the CDR3. In germline, CDR1 is SGDLS, CDR2 YYNGEE. This chain's CDR3 is CAYSPELGNQPQHF. The DNA for the CDR3 is TGTGCCTACAGCCCGGAGTTGGGCAATCAGCCCCAGCATTTT.

Many counts were recorded for this clonotype. The rearrangement joins TRBV7-9 to TRBJ1-1; weak D call: TRBD1 (5 bases). Trimming shortened V by 6 bases and J by 10 bases, and 15 bases separated the two germline ends. The CDR3 is 12 amino acids. Germline assignment: CDR1 SEHNR and CDR2 FQNEAQ (reference sequence). CDR3 nucleotides: TGTGCCAGCAGTGAGGGGTTGCTGACAGCTTTCTTT. It codes for CASSEGLLTAFF.

The sample holds many counts of this clonotype. V and J are TRBV5-1 and TRBJ2-3; D possibly matches TRBD1 or TRBD2 (6 bases each). V was trimmed by 5 bases and J by 2 bases, leaving 12 bases between them. Germline loops: CDR1 SGHRS, CDR2 YFSETQ. The length of the CDR3 is 14 residues. The CDR3: CASRGAGTTDTQYF. In DNA, the CDR3 is TGCGCCAGCAGGGGGGCGGGGACCACAGATACGCAGTATTTT.

This chain joins TRBV5-1 and TRBJ2-7, with a tentative D call TRBD2 (5 bases). Germline V gene lookup returns CDR1 SGHRS and CDR2 YFSETQ. V was trimmed by 3 bases and J by 4 bases, leaving 17 bases between them. The CDR3 is 15 residues long. CDR3 protein: CASSYGIPGSYEQYF. The CDR3, as DNA: TGCGCCAGCAGCTACGGGATCCCCGGGTCGTACGAGCAGTACTTC. The full variable domain, with the rest looked up from reference TRBV5-1 and TRBJ2-7, is KAGVTQTPRYLIKTRGQQVTLSCSPISGHRSVSWYQQTPGQGLQFLFEYFSETQRNKGNFPGRFSGRQFSNSRSEMNVSTLELGDSALYLCASSYGIPGSYEQYFGPGTRLTVT.

This clonotype occurred many times. This chain links TRBV5-1 with TRBJ1-1; D is ambiguous. V was cut by 4 bases and J by 3 bases, with 13 bases left in between. The CDR3 extends over 14 amino acids. Germline V lookup: CDR1 SGHRS, CDR2 YFSETQ. CDR3 sequence reads: CASSPWWGDTEAFF. CDR3 DNA: TGCGCCAGCAGCCCATGGTGGGGTGACACTGAAGCTTTCTTT. The variable domain in full, completed from reference TRBV5-1 and TRBJ1-1, reads KAGVTQTPRYLIKTRGQQVTLSCSPISGHRSVSWYQQTPGQGLQFLFEYFSETQRNKGNFPGRFSGRQFSNSRSEMNVSTLELGDSALYLCASSPWWGDTEAFFGQGTRLTVV.